A selection of T cell receptor beta chains follows, all from one sample in a study of memory CD4+ T cells and cytomegalovirus serostatus. Profiling relied on immunoSEQ multiplex PCR, and the TCRdb table lists in-frame clones only, not all of them. The repertoire holds 75,000 to 90,000 clones, with about 85% as singletons. Sequencing was carried out using memory CD4+ T cells from blood. Source of these receptors: an adult in good health and CMV-seronegative. Each CDR3 is given with its conserved first and last residue. D genes are given only for firm matches.

d_call: TRBD1; v_call: TRBV11-2; j_call: TRBJ2-7; cdr3_aa: CASSPDRESEQYF
d_call: NA; v_call: TRBV5-4; j_call: TRBJ2-3; cdr3_aa: CASSWGTNLDTQYF
d_call: NA; v_call: TRBV11-3; j_call: TRBJ1-1; cdr3_aa: CASSPVANTEAFF
d_call: TRBD1; v_call: TRBV7-3; j_call: TRBJ1-2; cdr3_aa: CASSFTGGNGYTF
d_call: TRBD1; v_call: TRBV19; j_call: TRBJ2-2; cdr3_aa: CASSSRQGVPGELFF
d_call: TRBD1; v_call: TRBV30; j_call: TRBJ2-5; cdr3_aa: CAWSRTGGSQETQYF
d_call: NA; v_call: TRBV18; j_call: TRBJ2-3; cdr3_aa: CASSQLTDTQYF
d_call: NA; v_call: TRBV6-5; j_call: TRBJ1-1; cdr3_aa: CASSLLRENTEAFF
d_call: TRBD1; v_call: TRBV11-1; j_call: TRBJ1-2; cdr3_aa: CASSFQDRGFDGYTF
d_call: NA; v_call: TRBV7-2; j_call: TRBJ2-4; cdr3_aa: CASRVGGDKNIQYF
d_call: TRBD1; v_call: TRBV2; j_call: TRBJ2-6; cdr3_aa: CASSWGQQRSSGANVLTF
d_call: NA; v_call: TRBV18; j_call: TRBJ1-1; cdr3_aa: CASSPPGVTEAFF
d_call: NA; v_call: TRBV6-1; j_call: TRBJ1-2; cdr3_aa: CASSHPGTYTF
d_call: TRBD1; v_call: TRBV5-4; j_call: TRBJ1-1; cdr3_aa: CASSWGTGNTEAFF
d_call: NA; v_call: TRBV11-3; j_call: TRBJ2-5; cdr3_aa: CASSLAQNQETQYF
d_call: NA; v_call: TRBV30; j_call: TRBJ1-6; cdr3_aa: CAWSRGEYNSPLHF
d_call: NA; v_call: TRBV18; j_call: TRBJ2-3; cdr3_aa: CASSPGTDTQYF
d_call: TRBD1; v_call: TRBV5-1; j_call: TRBJ1-1; cdr3_aa: CASSEGTVNTEAFF
d_call: NA; v_call: TRBV23-1; j_call: TRBJ2-7; cdr3_aa: CASGGTIEQYF
d_call: TRBD2; v_call: TRBV11-2; j_call: TRBJ2-3; cdr3_aa: CASSLGLADTQYF
d_call: NA; v_call: TRBV5-1; j_call: TRBJ1-3; cdr3_aa: CASSPDSTGNTIYF
d_call: NA; v_call: TRBV7-6; j_call: TRBJ2-3; cdr3_aa: CASSLAGAETDTQYF
d_call: NA; v_call: TRBV10-2; j_call: TRBJ1-2; cdr3_aa: CASSEEGGRGYTF
d_call: TRBD1; v_call: TRBV4-1; j_call: TRBJ1-2; cdr3_aa: CASSQNRGLYGYTF
d_call: NA; v_call: TRBV11-2; j_call: TRBJ1-3; cdr3_aa: CASSSSVGAGNTIYF
d_call: TRBD1; v_call: TRBV12-5; j_call: TRBJ2-7; cdr3_aa: CASGLVLSSGTASYEQYF
d_call: NA; v_call: TRBV5-5; j_call: TRBJ2-7; cdr3_aa: CASSPLQGPPYEQYF
d_call: NA; v_call: TRBV5-4; j_call: TRBJ1-3; cdr3_aa: CASSPGRGASGNTIYF
d_call: NA; v_call: TRBV7-9; j_call: TRBJ1-1; cdr3_aa: CASSYYSLTTEAFF
d_call: NA; v_call: TRBV7-6; j_call: TRBJ2-1; cdr3_aa: CASSSTGDRTYNEQFF
d_call: TRBD1; v_call: TRBV9; j_call: TRBJ1-2; cdr3_aa: CASSGDGQGYYGYTF
d_call: NA; v_call: TRBV12-5; j_call: TRBJ2-1; cdr3_aa: CASGLVLIGRHEQFF
d_call: TRBD1; v_call: TRBV7-3; j_call: TRBJ1-2; cdr3_aa: CASSLTGPQGGGYTF
d_call: NA; v_call: TRBV11-2; j_call: TRBJ1-6; cdr3_aa: CASSLTDSSRPIRSEALHF
d_call: TRBD1; v_call: TRBV7-9; j_call: TRBJ1-6; cdr3_aa: CASSIPGQGEFRSPLHF
d_call: NA; v_call: TRBV7-2; j_call: TRBJ1-5; cdr3_aa: CASSLAPGDQPQHF
d_call: NA; v_call: TRBV5-1; j_call: TRBJ1-3; cdr3_aa: CASSLGRAVDTIYF
d_call: NA; v_call: TRBV7-3; j_call: TRBJ1-1; cdr3_aa: CASSLTANTEAFF
d_call: NA; v_call: TRBV7-9; j_call: TRBJ1-5; cdr3_aa: CASSLWRDQPQHF
d_call: NA; v_call: TRBV15; j_call: TRBJ1-6; cdr3_aa: CATSEDLQINSPLHF
d_call: NA; v_call: TRBV7-7; j_call: TRBJ2-6; cdr3_aa: CASTRGGRPFFPGANVLTF
d_call: NA; v_call: TRBV7-9; j_call: TRBJ2-1; cdr3_aa: CASSFGGSDEQFF
d_call: NA; v_call: TRBV5-6; j_call: TRBJ1-5; cdr3_aa: CASSPGVNQPQHF